These T cell receptor beta chains were read from a single sample in a study of shared clonotypes between healthy human individuals. Repertoires were generated with immunoSEQ multiplex PCR, while TCRdb's copy carries only in-frame clones and drops some. Among some 2,100,000 clones, about 92% were seen once, and the ten largest hold 1.5% to 2%. Sequences were obtained from naive CD8+ T cells from PBMCs. Receptors originate from a man aged 18 to 35 in good health. Some clones in this sample may be carry-over from other donors' samples. Each CDR3 is given with its conserved first and last residue. The D gene is left open where the match is weak. Clone size is not always given. Where it is, it says once, few, many or a class for expanded clones.

>.|.|TRBV4-1|TRBJ1-3
TGCGCCAGCAGCCAACCAGCGGAAGGGCTAAACGGAAACACCATATATTTT
CASSQPAEGLNGNTIYF
>.|.|TRBV7-9|TRBJ1-2
TGTGCCAGCAGCCTTGGGACATACTCTAACTATGGCTACACCTTC
CASSLGTYSNYGYTF
>once|TRBD2|TRBV25-1|TRBJ2-1
TGTGCCAGCAGTGAATCCAACCAAGCGGGAGTAACCTACAATGAGCAGTTCTTC
CASSESNQAGVTYNEQFF
>.|TRBD1|TRBV6-1|TRBJ2-7
TGTGCCAGCAGTGCCCCACCAGGGGGAAGCTCCTACGAGCAGTACTTC
CASSAPPGGSSYEQYF
>.|.|TRBV27|TRBJ2-1
TGTGCCAGCAGTCCTATTGGATTGCGTAGCAATGAGCAGTTCTTC
CASSPIGLRSNEQFF
>.|TRBD1|TRBV13|TRBJ2-7
TGTGCCAGCAGCTTAGGCTACTCCGGGACAGGAGGTCCCGCGCAGTACTTC
CASSLGYSGTGGPAQYF
>once|.|TRBV4-1|TRBJ2-2
TGCGCCAGCAGCCAAGAAGGACGGTACACCGGGGAGCTGTTTTTT
CASSQEGRYTGELFF
>.|TRBD1|TRBV5-5|TRBJ1-2
TGTGCCAGCAGCTTGGTGGGGGACAGGGTTCACTATGGCTACACCTTC
CASSLVGDRVHYGYTF
>.|.|TRBV11-2|TRBJ2-7
TGTGCCAGCAGCCCCCGGGACCGACCCTACGAGCAGTACTTC
CASSPRDRPYEQYF
>.|TRBD1|TRBV9|TRBJ2-7
TGTGCCAGCAGCTTAGGGACAGGCTCCTACGAGCAGTACTTC
CASSLGTGSYEQYF
>.|.|TRBV10-3|TRBJ2-5
TGTGCCTCTCAGGTTGGGGAGACCCAGTACTTC
CASQVGETQYF
>.|.|TRBV9|TRBJ2-2
TGTGCCAGCAGCGTAGGTGTAGGGTTGCTCACCGGGGAGCTGTTTTTT
CASSVGVGLLTGELFF
>.|TRBD2|TRBV27|TRBJ2-3
TGTGCCAGCAGTTTGTTGGCGGGAGAGGTGTATTTT
CASSLLAGEVYF
>.|TRBD1|TRBV7-3|TRBJ1-4
TGTGCCAGCAGCTTGGCCGGGACAGGGGGTGAAAAACTGTTTTTT
CASSLAGTGGEKLFF
>.|.|TRBV28|TRBJ1-3
TGTGCCAGCAGTATTAGAGGGGGAACAGTAAACACCATATATTTT
CASSIRGGTVNTIYF
>.|.|TRBV15|TRBJ2-7
TGTGCCACCAGCAATCGAGGGGGAGGGTACTACGAGCAGTACTTC
CATSNRGGGYYEQYF
>.|.|TRBV29-1|TRBJ2-1
TGCAGCGCCGATAACAATGAGCAGTTCTTC
CSADNNEQFF
>.|.|TRBV7-9|TRBJ2-7
TGTGCCAGCAGCATCAACCCCAGGGACGAGCAGTACTTC
CASSINPRDEQYF
>.|.|TRBV7-9|TRBJ2-7
TGTGCCAGCACCTCCAACCGGGGCGACGAGCAGTACTTC
CASTSNRGDEQYF
>.|TRBD2|TRBV6-1|TRBJ2-7
TGTGCCAGCAGTGAGGGAGCAGCGGGACCCTACGAGCAGTACTTC
CASSEGAAGPYEQYF
>once|.|TRBV7-9|TRBJ1-4
TGTGCCAGCAGCTCACCGATCAAGGAAAAACTGTTTTTT
CASSSPIKEKLFF
>.|.|TRBV6-5|TRBJ2-3
TGTGCCAGCAGTTACATCGCAGGGGCGGCGACAGATACGCAGTATTTT
CASSYIAGAATDTQYF
>.|TRBD2|TRBV7-9|TRBJ2-3
TGTGCCAGCAGCTTAGTGGCGGGAGTTGCAGATACGCAGTATTTT
CASSLVAGVADTQYF
>.|.|TRBV10-2|TRBJ2-3
TGCGCCAGCAGGCCGGGACTCATGTACACAGATACGCAGTATTTT
CASRPGLMYTDTQYF
>.|.|TRBV5-6|TRBJ2-7
TGTGCCAGCAGCCTGGGGGGTTTCTCCTACGAGCAGTACTTC
CASSLGGFSYEQYF
>.|.|TRBV4-1|TRBJ2-7
TGCGCCAGCAGCCAAGAGGGCGAGGGAATCCGGTCCTACGAGCAGTACTTC
CASSQEGEGIRSYEQYF
>.|TRBD1|TRBV11-2|TRBJ2-7
TGTGCCAGCAGCCCCAGCAGCCGAACAGGGGGATCCTACGAGCAGTACTTC
CASSPSSRTGGSYEQYF
>.|.|TRBV5-1|TRBJ2-7
TGCGCCAGCAGCTTATACGAGCAGTACTTC
CASSLYEQYF
>.|.|TRBV9|TRBJ2-1
TGTGCCAGCAGCCCGACGAGCGGTGAGCAGTTCTTC
CASSPTSGEQFF
>.|.|TRBV4-1|TRBJ2-7
TGCGCCAGCAGCCAAGATGTAACGTCGGGGGAGCAGTACTTC
CASSQDVTSGEQYF
>few|.|TRBV9|TRBJ1-1
TGTGCCAGCAGCGCAACCTCAGGGAACACTGAAGCTTTCTTT
CASSATSGNTEAFF
>.|.|TRBV7-9|TRBJ1-3
TGTGCCAGCAGCTTCGGGTACGGAAACACCATATATTTT
CASSFGYGNTIYF
>.|TRBD2|TRBV7-9|TRBJ2-3
TGTGCCAGCAGCATTGGACTAGGGGACACAGATACGCAGTATTTT
CASSIGLGDTDTQYF
>.|.|TRBV4-1|TRBJ2-7
TGCGCCAGCAGCCAGACGGCCCTGCCCTACGAGCAGTACTTC
CASSQTALPYEQYF
>.|.|TRBV30|TRBJ1-6
TGTGCCTGGACGCTGGGGATAGGTAATTCACCCCTCCACTTT
CAWTLGIGNSPLHF
>once|.|TRBV28|TRBJ1-5
TGTGCCAGCAGCCCACCGTGGCGGGATCTAAGCAATCAGCCCCAGCATTTT
CASSPPWRDLSNQPQHF
>.|.|TRBV27|TRBJ2-1
TGTGCCAGCAGTTTATTCGCGGGATTTGTCGATGAGCAGTTCTTC
CASSLFAGFVDEQFF
>.|.|TRBV7-8|TRBJ2-2
TGTGCCAGCGCCCTAGGGGCCAGCTGGACGTCCGGGGAGCTGTTTTTT
CASALGASWTSGELFF
>.|TRBD2|TRBV9|TRBJ2-2
TGTGCCAGCAGCGTACCCCTAAAGGGAGCTAGCGGGTCCAGCTACACCGGGGAGCTGTTTTTT
CASSVPLKGASGSSYTGELFF
>.|.|TRBV10-3|TRBJ1-1
TGTGCCATCAGTGAGTTTGAAACGAACACTGAAGCTTTCTTT
CAISEFETNTEAFF
>.|.|TRBV28|TRBJ1-2
TGTGCCAGCAGAGTGGGGCCCGACCTCAACTATGGCTACACCTTC
CASRVGPDLNYGYTF
>.|.|TRBV6-1|TRBJ2-7
TGTGCCAGCAGTGAAGCGCGGAACAGAGCCTACGAGCAGTACTTC
CASSEARNRAYEQYF
>.|TRBD1|TRBV13|TRBJ1-2
TGTGCCAGCAGCGTGGGGACAGGGAACTATGGCTACACCTTC
CASSVGTGNYGYTF
>.|TRBD1|TRBV7-9|TRBJ1-2
TGTGCCAGCAGCTCGAGTCGGGACAGCTATGGCTACACCTTC
CASSSSRDSYGYTF